A few counts support the clone carrying this T cell receptor beta chain. The target antigen is unknown. The data derive from a study of post-analysis software for immune sequencing data. Study summary: The patients showed relapsing-remitting, secondary progressive and progressive-relapsing multiple sclerosis courses. The study, taken as a whole, reports: With F measure, samples from one preparation batch clustered together strongly. Multiple sclerosis patients had significantly lower normalized Chao1 diversity than controls. In patients, TRBV5-6, TRBV5-1 and TRBV20-1 belonged to roughly 5 TRBV segments found more frequently than in controls.

Unique molecular identifiers had been added to the TCR beta cDNA libraries. It was from about 0.98 to 11 million T cells that 500,000 to 600,000 cDNA molecules came. TCRdb called the PCR reads again in MiXCR, with one record for every CDR3 protein. The sample holds approximately 360,000 distinct CDR3 sequences; roughly 35% are singletons and the top ten take roughly an eighth. V gave up 7 bases and J gave up 8 bases, with 17 bases separating them. Looked up from germline, CDR1 is SQVTM and CDR2 is ANQGSEA. The CDR3 has 12 amino acids. The TCR sequence derives from a girl aged 5-17 years with multiple sclerosis. J is TRBJ1-2 and V is TRBV29-1, with D possibly matching TRBD1 (5 bases). Sequenced sample: blood. The CDR3 sequence: CSASSGMRGYTF. The CDR3 DNA reads TGCAGCGCGAGCTCAGGGATGAGGGGCTACACCTTC.